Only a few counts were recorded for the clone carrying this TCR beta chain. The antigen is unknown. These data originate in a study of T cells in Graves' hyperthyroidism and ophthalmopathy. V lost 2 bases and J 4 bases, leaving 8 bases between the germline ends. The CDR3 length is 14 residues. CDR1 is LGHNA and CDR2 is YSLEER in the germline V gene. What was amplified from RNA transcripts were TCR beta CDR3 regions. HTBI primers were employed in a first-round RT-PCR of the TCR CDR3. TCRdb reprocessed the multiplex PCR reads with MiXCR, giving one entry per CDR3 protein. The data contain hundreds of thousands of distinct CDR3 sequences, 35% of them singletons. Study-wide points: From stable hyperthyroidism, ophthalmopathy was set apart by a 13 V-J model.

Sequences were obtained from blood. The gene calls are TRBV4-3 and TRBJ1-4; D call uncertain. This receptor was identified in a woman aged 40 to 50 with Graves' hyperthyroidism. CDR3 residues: CASSQRGNNEKLFF. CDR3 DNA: TGCGCCAGCAGCCAACGGGGAAATAATGAAAAACTGTTTTTT.